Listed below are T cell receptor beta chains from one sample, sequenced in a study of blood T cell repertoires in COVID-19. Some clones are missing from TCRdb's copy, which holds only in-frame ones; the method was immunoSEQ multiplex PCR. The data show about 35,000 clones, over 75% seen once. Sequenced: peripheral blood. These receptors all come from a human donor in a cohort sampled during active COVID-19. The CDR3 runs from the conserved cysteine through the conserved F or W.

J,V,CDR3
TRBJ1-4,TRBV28,CASSLPGSRVLFF
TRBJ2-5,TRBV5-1,CASSLMGLTQETQYF
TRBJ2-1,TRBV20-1,CSATGYNEQFF
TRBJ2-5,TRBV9,CASSLTSQETQYF
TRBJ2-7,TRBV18,CASRPGSSYEQYF
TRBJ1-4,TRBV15,CATSRGGGDEKLFF
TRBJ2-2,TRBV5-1,CASRRGQGYTGELFF
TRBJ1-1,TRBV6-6,CASQPDRGMVGAFF
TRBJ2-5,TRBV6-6,CATASGVVETQYF
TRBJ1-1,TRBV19,CASTGSTEAFF
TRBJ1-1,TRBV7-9,CASARWGENTEAFF